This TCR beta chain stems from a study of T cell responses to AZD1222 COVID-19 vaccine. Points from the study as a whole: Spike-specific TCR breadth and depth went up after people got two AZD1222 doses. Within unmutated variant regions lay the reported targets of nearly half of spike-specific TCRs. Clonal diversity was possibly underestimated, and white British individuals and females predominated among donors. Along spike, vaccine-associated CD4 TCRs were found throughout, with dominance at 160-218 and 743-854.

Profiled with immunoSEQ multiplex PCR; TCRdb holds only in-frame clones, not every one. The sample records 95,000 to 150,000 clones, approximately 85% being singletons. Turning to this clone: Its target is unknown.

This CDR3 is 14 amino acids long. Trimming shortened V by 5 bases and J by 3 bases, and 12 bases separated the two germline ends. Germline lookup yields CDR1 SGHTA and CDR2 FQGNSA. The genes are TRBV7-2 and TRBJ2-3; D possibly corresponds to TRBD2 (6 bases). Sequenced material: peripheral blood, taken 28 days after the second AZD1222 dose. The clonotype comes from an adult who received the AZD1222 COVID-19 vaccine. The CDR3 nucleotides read TGTGCCAGCAGCCCATCCCGGGGGACAGATACGCAGTATTTT. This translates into CASSPSRGTDTQYF.